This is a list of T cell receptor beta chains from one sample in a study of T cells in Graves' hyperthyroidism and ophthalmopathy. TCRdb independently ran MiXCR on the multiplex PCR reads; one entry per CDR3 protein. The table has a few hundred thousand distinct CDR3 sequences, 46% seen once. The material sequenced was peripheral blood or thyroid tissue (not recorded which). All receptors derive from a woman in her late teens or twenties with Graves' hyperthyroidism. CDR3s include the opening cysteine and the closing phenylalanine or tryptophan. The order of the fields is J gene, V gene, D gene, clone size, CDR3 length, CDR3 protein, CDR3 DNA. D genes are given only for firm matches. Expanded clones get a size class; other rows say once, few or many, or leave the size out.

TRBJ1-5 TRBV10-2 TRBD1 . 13 CASAGTGGQPQHF TGCGCCAGCGCCGGGACAGGGGGTCAGCCCCAGCATTTT
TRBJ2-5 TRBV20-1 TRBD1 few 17 CSARDSSSQGAQETQYF TGCAGTGCTAGAGATTCGTCTTCACAGGGGGCCCAAGAGACCCAGTACTTC
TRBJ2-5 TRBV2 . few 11 CASVREETQYF TGTGCCAGCGTCAGGGAAGAGACCCAGTACTTC
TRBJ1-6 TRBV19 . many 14 CASSLTTGSSPLHF TGTGCCAGTAGTCTAACAACAGGGAGTTCACCCCTCCACTTT
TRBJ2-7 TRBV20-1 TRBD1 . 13 CSAGTGGSYEQYF TGCAGTGCAGGGACAGGGGGTTCCTACGAGCAGTACTTC
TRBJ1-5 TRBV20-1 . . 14 CSARDPYPNQPQHF TGCAGTGCTAGAGATCCTTACCCAAATCAGCCCCAGCATTTT
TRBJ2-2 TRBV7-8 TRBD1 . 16 CASSQVWDSDTGELFF TGTGCCAGCAGCCAAGTCTGGGACAGCGACACCGGGGAGCTGTTTTTT
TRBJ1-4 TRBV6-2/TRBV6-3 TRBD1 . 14 CASKLGTGDEKLFF TGTGCCAGCAAATTAGGGACAGGGGACGAAAAACTGTTTTTT
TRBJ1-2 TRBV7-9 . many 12 CASSLDSYGYTF TGTGCCAGCAGCTTAGACAGCTATGGCTACACCTTC
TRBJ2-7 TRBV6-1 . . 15 CASSPKGLVAYEQYF TGTGCCAGCAGCCCAAAAGGACTGGTTGCCTACGAGCAGTACTTC
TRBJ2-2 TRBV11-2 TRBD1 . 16 CASSLQGAHDSGELFF TGTGCCAGCAGCCTCCAGGGGGCGCACGATTCCGGGGAGCTGTTTTTT
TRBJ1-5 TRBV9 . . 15 CASSVRGNGIQPQHF TGTGCCAGCAGCGTACGGGGAAACGGGATCCAGCCCCAGCATTTT
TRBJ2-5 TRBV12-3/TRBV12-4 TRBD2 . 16 CASSYSIQLAEETQYF TGTGCCAGCAGTTACTCGATTCAACTAGCGGAAGAGACCCAGTACTTC
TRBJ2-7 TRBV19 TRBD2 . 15 CASSLGLAYTQEQYF TGTGCCAGTTCTCTAGGACTAGCGTACACCCAAGAGCAGTACTTC
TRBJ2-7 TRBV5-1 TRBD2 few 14 CASSFGSGRNEQYF TGCGCCAGCAGCTTCGGTAGCGGGAGAAACGAGCAGTACTTC
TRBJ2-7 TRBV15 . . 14 CATSRGTAGREQYF TGTGCCACCAGCAGAGGGACGGCCGGGCGCGAGCAGTACTTC
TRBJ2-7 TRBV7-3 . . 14 CASSPDTGSYEQYF TGTGCCAGCAGCCCTGACACCGGGAGCTACGAGCAGTACTTC
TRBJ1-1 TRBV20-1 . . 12 CSARGLGGGTFF TGCAGTGCTAGGGGTTTGGGGGGAGGAACTTTCTTT
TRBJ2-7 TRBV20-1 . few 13 CSARGETSYEQYF TGCAGTGCTAGAGGCGAGACTAGCTACGAGCAGTACTTC
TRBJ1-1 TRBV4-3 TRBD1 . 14 CASSQGRGGGEAFF TGCGCCAGCAGCCAAGGCAGGGGGGGCGGAGAAGCTTTCTTT
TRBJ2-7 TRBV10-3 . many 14 CAISESKGSYEQYF TGTGCCATCAGTGAGTCGAAGGGCTCCTACGAGCAGTACTTC
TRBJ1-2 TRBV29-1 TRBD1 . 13 CSLGSGGGEGYTF TGCAGCTTAGGCTCAGGGGGAGGAGAAGGCTACACCTTC
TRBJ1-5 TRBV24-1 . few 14 CATSDAGGNQPQHF TGTGCCACCAGTGACGCAGGGGGCAATCAGCCCCAGCATTTT
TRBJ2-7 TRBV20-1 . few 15 CSARDPRERPYEQYF TGCAGTGCTAGAGATCCCCGGGAGCGACCCTACGAGCAGTACTTC
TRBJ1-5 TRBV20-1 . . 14 CSASGQMSNQPQHF TGCAGTGCTAGTGGACAGATGAGCAATCAGCCCCAGCATTTT
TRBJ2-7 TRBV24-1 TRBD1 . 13 CASTWTGSYEQYF TGTGCCAGCACTTGGACAGGATCCTACGAGCAGTACTTC
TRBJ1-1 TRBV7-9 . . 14 CASSPWTENTEAFF TGTGCCAGCAGCCCTTGGACAGAGAACACTGAAGCTTTCTTT
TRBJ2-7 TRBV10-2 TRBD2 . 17 CASSESTSGKSSYEQYF TGCGCCAGCAGCGAATCGACTAGCGGGAAGAGCTCCTACGAGCAGTACTTC
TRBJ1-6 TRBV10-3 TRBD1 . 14 CAISPDRDWPSLHF TGTGCCATCAGCCCCGACAGGGACTGGCCATCCCTCCACTTT
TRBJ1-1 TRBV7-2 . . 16 CASSLGFFRGSTEAFF TGTGCCAGCAGCTTAGGGTTCTTTAGGGGAAGCACTGAAGCTTTCTTT
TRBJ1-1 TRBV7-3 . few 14 CASSLDLTGAEAFF TGTGCCAGCAGCTTAGATCTCACGGGTGCGGAAGCTTTCTTT
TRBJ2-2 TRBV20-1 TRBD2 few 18 CSALGSGSGRTNTGELFF TGCAGTGCTTTGGGGTCGGGTAGCGGGAGGACGAACACCGGGGAGCTGTTTTTT
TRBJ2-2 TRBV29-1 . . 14 CSVAGPGNTGELFF TGCAGCGTTGCCGGGCCTGGAAACACCGGGGAGCTGTTTTTT
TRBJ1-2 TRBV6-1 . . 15 CARKKPQTWIYGYTF TGTGCCAGAAAGAAGCCACAGACTTGGATTTATGGCTACACCTTC
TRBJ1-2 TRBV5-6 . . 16 CASSLALAYSNYGYTF TGTGCCAGCAGCTTGGCCTTAGCCTACTCTAACTATGGCTACACCTTC
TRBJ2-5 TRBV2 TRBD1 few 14 CASSPGTGDETQYF TGTGCCAGCTCACCTGGGACAGGGGACGAGACCCAGTACTTC
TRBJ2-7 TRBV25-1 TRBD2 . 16 CASSLRPSGRDYEQYF TGTGCCAGCAGTTTACGCCCTAGCGGGAGGGACTACGAGCAGTACTTC
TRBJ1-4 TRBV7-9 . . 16 CASSLIHREKNEKLFF TGTGCCAGCAGCTTAATCCACCGGGAGAAAAATGAAAAACTGTTTTTT
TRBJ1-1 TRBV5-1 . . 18 CASAEEGGWASGLTEAFF TGCGCCAGTGCAGAAGAAGGGGGGTGGGCTAGCGGTCTCACTGAAGCTTTCTTT
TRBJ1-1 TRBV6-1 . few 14 CASSDIGGGTEAFF TGTGCCAGCAGTGATATAGGGGGAGGTACTGAAGCTTTCTTT
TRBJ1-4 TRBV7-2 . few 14 CASSTPTTNEKLFF TGTGCCAGCAGCACTCCGACAACTAATGAAAAACTGTTTTTT
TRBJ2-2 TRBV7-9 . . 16 CASSPGTRRTPGSCFF .
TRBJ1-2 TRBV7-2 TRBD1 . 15 CASSPRTGGVYGYTF TGTGCCAGCAGCCCCCGGACAGGGGGAGTCTATGGCTACACCTTC
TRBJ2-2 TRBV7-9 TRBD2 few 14 CASTPTSHTGELFF TGCGCCAGCACCCCGACTAGCCACACCGGGGAGCTGTTTTTT
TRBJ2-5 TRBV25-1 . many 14 CASSPPRTQETQYF TGTGCCAGCAGTCCTCCTCGGACCCAAGAGACCCAGTACTTC
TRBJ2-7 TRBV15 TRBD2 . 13 CATSTAGGGEQYF TGTGCCACCAGCACTGCGGGAGGGGGGGAGCAGTACTTC
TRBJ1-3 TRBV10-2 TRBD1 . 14 CASSLGQQGNTIYF TGTGCCAGCAGCTTGGGACAGCAGGGAAACACCATATATTTT
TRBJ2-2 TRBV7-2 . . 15 CASSPGPALTGELFF TGTGCCAGCAGCCCAGGCCCAGCATTGACAGGGGAGCTGTTTTTT
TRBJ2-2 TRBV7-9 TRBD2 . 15 CASSWDLRGSGELFF TGTGCCAGCAGCTGGGACTTGCGGGGGAGCGGGGAGCTGTTTTTT
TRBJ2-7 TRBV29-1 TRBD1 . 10 CSVRGLEQYF TGCAGCGTCAGGGGGCTCGAGCAGTACTTC
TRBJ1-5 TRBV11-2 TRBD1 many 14 CASSLGQGSQPQHF TGTGCCAGCAGCTTAGGACAGGGGAGTCAGCCCCAGCATTTT
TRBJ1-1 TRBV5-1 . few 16 CASSLGSAHPNTEAFF TGCGCCAGCAGCTTGGGAAGTGCCCACCCGAACACTGAAGCTTTCTTT
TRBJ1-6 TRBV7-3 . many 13 CASSLNGGSPLHF TGTGCCAGCAGCTTAAACGGGGGTTCACCCCTCCACTTT
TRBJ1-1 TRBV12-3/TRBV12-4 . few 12 CASSFLRGEAFF TGTGCCAGCAGTTTCTTGCGGGGTGAAGCTTTCTTT
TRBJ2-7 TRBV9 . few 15 CASSGGTLKAYEQYF TGTGCCAGCAGCGGCGGGACTCTTAAAGCCTACGAGCAGTACTTC
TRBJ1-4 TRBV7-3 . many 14 CASSPLGSGEKLFF TGTGCCAGCAGCCCGCTGGGTAGCGGGGAAAAACTGTTTTTT
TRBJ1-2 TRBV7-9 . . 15 CASSLVGGASYGYTF TGTGCCAGCAGCTTAGTTGGGGGTGCGAGCTATGGCTACACCTTC
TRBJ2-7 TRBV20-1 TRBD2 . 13 CSARHGLAFKQYF TGCAGTGCTAGACACGGACTAGCGTTCAAGCAGTACTTC
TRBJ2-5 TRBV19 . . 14 CASSTGTLWETQYF TGTGCCAGTAGTACCGGGACACTTTGGGAGACCCAGTACTTC
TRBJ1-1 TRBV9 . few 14 CASSVKGGDTEAFF TGTGCCAGCAGCGTAAAGGGGGGCGACACTGAAGCTTTCTTT